This T cell receptor beta chain was obtained from a study of blood T cell repertoires in COVID-19. Patients of the Seattle cohort, enrolled during active infection, were followed longitudinally. Sequenced by immunoSEQ multiplex PCR; TCRdb stores in-frame clones only, minus some. The table shows some 220,000 clones, with approximately 85% occurring only once. This clone appeared a few times. The V gene's germline CDR1 is MNHNY and CDR2 SVGAGI (reference sequence). The CDR3 has 15 amino acids. Trimming stripped 6 bases from V and 0 bases from J, with 12 bases between. This TCR was recovered from a woman in her 70s with COVID-19, enrolled during active disease. The rearrangement uses TRBV6-6 and TRBJ2-1; a weak D match, TRBD1 (6 bases). The sequencing input was peripheral blood. CDR3 region: CASRRTVSSYNEQFF. The CDR3 DNA reads as TGTGCCAGCAGAAGGACAGTTAGCTCCTACAATGAGCAGTTCTTC.